A single sample gave rise to the 9 T cell receptor beta chains below, sequenced in a study of beta chain features in type 1 diabetes. Broader study findings: Type 1 diabetes patients had TCRB CDR3s that were shorter (moderately but significantly so) in all four CD4+ subsets.

Reverse transcribing all isolated RNA meant expressed TCRB transcripts were sequenced. Some clones are missing from TCRdb's copy, which holds only in-frame ones; the method was immunoSEQ multiplex PCR. The repertoire consists of 680,000 or so clones, with roughly 13% occurring once and the leading ten covering less than 0.025%. These receptors' targets are unknown. Material for sequencing was naive CD4+ T cells from blood. These TCRs come from a man aged 18 to 30 with type 1 diabetes.

This clone was seen more than once but under ten times. The rearrangement uses TRBV5-1 and TRBJ2-5; tentative D call: TRBD2 (6 bases). The CDR3 has 13 residues. Germline CDR1 reads SGHRS; CDR2 reads YFSETQ. The V gene lost 1 base and the J gene lost 5 bases, with 9 bases spanning the gap. The CDR3 coding sequence is TGCGCCAGCAGCTTGCCAGGGAGGGAGACCCAGTACTTC. Translating it yields CASSLPGRETQYF.

This clone was picked up a small number of times. This chain links TRBV7-2 with TRBJ2-3; D remains unclear. The V and J ends lost 6 bases and 6 bases respectively, with 13 bases between them. There are 13 residues in the CDR3. In germline, CDR1 is SGHTA, CDR2 FQGNSA. The CDR3: CASSSPGRDTQYF. CDR3 DNA: TGTGCCAGCAGTTCTCCTGGACGGGATACGCAGTATTTT. The variable domain in full, completed from reference TRBV7-2 and TRBJ2-3, reads GAGVSQSPSNKVTEKGKDVELRCDPISGHTALYWYRQSLGQGLEFLIYFQGNSAPDKSGLPSDRFSAERTGGSVSTLTIQRTQQEDSAVYLCASSSPGRDTQYFGPGTRLTVL.

This chain uses TRBV30 with TRBJ1-2; the match to TRBD1 covers 10 bases. This CDR3 contains 14 residues. The germline V gene encodes CDR1 GTSNPN and CDR2 SVGIG (reference sequence). J lost 2 bases, V lost 4 bases, and 4 bases had no gene match. CDR3 amino acids: CAWIPTGGNYGYTF. CDR3 in DNA: TGTGCCTGGATTCCGACAGGGGGCAACTATGGCTACACCTTC. Full variable domain (missing parts from reference TRBV30 and TRBJ1-2): SQTIHQWPATLVQPVGSPLSLECTVEGTSNPNLYWYRQAAGRGLQLLFYSVGIGQISSEVPQNLSASRPQDRQFILSSKKLLLSDSGFYLCAWIPTGGNYGYTFGSGTRLTVV.

CDR3 loop: CASSRGTYNEQFF. The CDR3 DNA follows: TGTGCCAGCAGCCGTGGGACTTACAATGAGCAGTTCTTC. V gene TRBV14 combines with J gene TRBJ2-1; D may be TRBD2 (6 bases). CDR3 length equals 13 residues. Trimming stripped 4 bases from V and 4 bases from J, with 8 bases between. Germline V gene lookup returns CDR1 SGHDN and CDR2 FVKESK. The entire variable domain, with the rest obtained from reference TRBV14 and TRBJ2-1, is as follows: EAGVTQFPSHSVIEKGQTVTLRCDPISGHDNLYWYRRVMGKEIKFLLHFVKESKQDESGMPNNRFLAERTGGTYSTLKVQPAELEDSGVYFCASSRGTYNEQFFGPGTRLTVL.

This clone has more than one count but fewer than ten. V gene TRBV25-1 combines with J gene TRBJ2-3, with TRBD2 identical over 9 bases. J was trimmed by 1 base and V by 7 bases; bases with no gene match: 3. Per the germline V gene, CDR1 is MGHDK and CDR2 is SYGVNS. The CDR3 spans 14 residues. The CDR3 coding sequence is TGTGCCAGCACCTTAGCGGGGGGCACAGATACGCAGTATTTT. It codes for CASTLAGGTDTQYF.

This rearrangement joins TRBV11-1 to TRBJ2-1; D unclear. The CDR3 consists of 12 residues. Germline CDR1 SGHAT, CDR2 FQDESV (reference sequence). Trimming cost V 3 bases and J 8 bases, with 8 bases left between them. The CDR3 DNA reads as TGTGCCAGCAGCTTTCTCTCGCATGAGCAGTTCTTC. Its translation: CASSFLSHEQFF.

In this sample, this clone turned up a few times. One junction end does not reproduce the germline sequence, and a read error may be involved. The chain combines TRBV7-7 with TRBJ2-1; D possibly corresponds to TRBD1 (5 bases). CDR1 is SSHAT, CDR2 FNYEAQ, per germline (reference sequence). This CDR3 has 14 amino acids. Written as DNA, the CDR3 is TGTGCTAGCAGTCCTACCCAGGGCCCTAATGAGCAGTTCTTC. Encoded protein: CASSPTQGPNEQFF. The variable domain in full, completed from reference TRBV7-7 and TRBJ2-1, reads GAGVSQSPRYKVTKRGQDVTLRCDPISSHATLYWYQQALGQGPEFLTYFNYEAQPDKSGLPSDRFSAERPEGSISTLTIQRTEQRDSAMYRCASSPTQGPNEQFFGPGTRLTVL.

This clone was counted between two and nine times. This sequence joins TRBV20-1 and TRBJ2-7; no clear D. The V end was cut by 0 bases, the J end by 5 bases, with 2 bases between. Looked up from germline, CDR1 is DFQATT and CDR2 is SNEGSKA (reference sequence). This CDR3 is 10 amino acids long. The CDR3 bases are TGCAGTGCTAGAGAGGACGAGCAGTACTTC. Translation: CSAREDEQYF.

The V gene is TRBV5-6, the J gene TRBJ1-2; 8 nucleotides line up with TRBD1. This CDR3 contains 16 residues. Germline V gives CDR1 SGHDT, CDR2 YYEEEE. The ends lost 0 bases at V and 4 bases at J; junction bases unmatched: 8. CDR3 residues: CASSLVRQGTGYGYTF. The DNA for the CDR3 is TGTGCCAGCAGCTTGGTGAGACAGGGGACCGGCTATGGCTACACCTTC.